The entry below gives a single TCR beta chain sequence along with its context. The source of the sample is a study of Graves' ophthalmopathy and Graves' hyperthyroidism. The CDR3 is 13 amino acids. Germline assignment: CDR1 SEHNR and CDR2 FQNEAQ (reference sequence). Deletions cut 5 bases from V and 13 bases from J, with 15 bases between. The starting material, roughly 9.7 ml of fresh peripheral blood, provided the PBMCs. From RNA, the CDR3 regions of TCR beta chains were amplified and sequenced. The first-round RT-PCR employed HTBI primers together with the Qiagen OneStep RT-PCR kit. A multiplex PCR was then performed as the second round. TCRdb ran MiXCR on the multiplex PCR reads and lists one entry per CDR3 protein. This table holds hundreds of thousands of distinct CDR3 sequences, 35% to 50% found once.

Sequenced sample: peripheral blood. This TCR was recovered from an adult man with Graves' ophthalmopathy. J is TRBJ1-6 and V is TRBV7-9; D is possibly TRBD1 (6 bases). The CDR3: CASSPQQGLPLHF. The CDR3 DNA is TGTGCCAGCAGCCCTCAGCAGGGGCTGCCCCTCCACTTT.